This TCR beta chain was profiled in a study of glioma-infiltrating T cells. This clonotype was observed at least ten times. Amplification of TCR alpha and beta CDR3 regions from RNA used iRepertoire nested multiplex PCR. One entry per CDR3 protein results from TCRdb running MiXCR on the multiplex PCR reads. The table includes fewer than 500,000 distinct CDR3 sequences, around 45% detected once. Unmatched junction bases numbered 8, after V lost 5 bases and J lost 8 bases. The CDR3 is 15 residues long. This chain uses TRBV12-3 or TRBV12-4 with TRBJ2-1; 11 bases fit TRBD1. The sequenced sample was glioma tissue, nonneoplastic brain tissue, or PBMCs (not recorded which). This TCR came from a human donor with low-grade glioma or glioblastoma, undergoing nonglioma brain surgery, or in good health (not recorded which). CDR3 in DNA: TGTGCCAGCAGTAGGGGGAGGGACAGGGGGTATGAGCAGTTCTTC. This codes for CASSRGRDRGYEQFF.